The rows below give T cell receptor beta chains drawn from one sample of a study of shared clonotypes between healthy human individuals. The repertoire was sequenced with immunoSEQ multiplex PCR; TCRdb's copy has only in-frame clones and lacks some. The sample carries 2.5 million or so clones, approximately 90% recorded once. Sequencing was performed on naive CD4+ T cells sorted from blood. These receptors all stem from a young man in good health. Each CDR3 is given with its conserved first and last residue. Each record gives: D gene, J gene, clone size, V gene, CDR3 protein, CDR3 DNA. A D gene is named only where the DNA matches it firmly. Some rows mark clone size as missing; the rest say once, few, many or name a class of expanded clone.

TRBD1	TRBJ1-5	NA	TRBV6-5	CASSSSGTGNQPQHF	TGTGCCAGCAGTTCATCCGGGACAGGGAATCAGCCCCAGCATTTT
TRBD1	TRBJ1-3	NA	TRBV5-8	CASSRISGQGKSSGNTIYF	TGTGCCAGCAGCCGAATATCAGGACAGGGGAAAAGCTCTGGAAACACCATATATTTT
NA	TRBJ1-4	NA	TRBV5-6	CASSLENGDGRSGLRF	TGTGCCAGCAGCTTGGAAAACGGGGACGGGCGATCGGGTCTTCGATTT
NA	TRBJ2-7	once	TRBV15	CATSRDGGYEQYF	TGTGCCACCAGCAGAGATGGGGGCTACGAGCAGTACTTC
NA	TRBJ1-2	NA	TRBV6-6	CASSYSTLGWRGYTF	TGTGCCAGCAGTTACTCGACCTTAGGGTGGCGAGGCTACACCTTC
TRBD2	TRBJ2-7	NA	TRBV5-1	CASSLATLAGGPSYEQYF	TGCGCCAGCAGCTTGGCCACCCTAGCGGGGGGGCCTTCCTACGAGCAGTACTTC
NA	TRBJ1-1	NA	TRBV7-9	CASSLGSGATNTEAFF	TGTGCCAGCAGCTTAGGGTCAGGGGCGACGAACACTGAAGCTTTCTTT
NA	TRBJ2-1	NA	TRBV28	CASSPGRPYNEQFF	TGTGCCAGCAGTCCCGGCCGGCCTTACAATGAGCAGTTCTTC
TRBD1	TRBJ1-5	NA	TRBV6-1	CASSEADRVGNQPQHF	TGTGCCAGCAGTGAAGCGGACAGGGTTGGCAATCAGCCCCAGCATTTT
TRBD1	TRBJ1-2	NA	TRBV6-5	CASSRGQGGYTF	TGTGCCAGCAGCCGGGGACAGGGAGGCTACACCTTC
TRBD2	TRBJ2-1	NA	TRBV4-1	CASSQRGGRPNNEQFF	TGCGCCAGCAGCCAAAGGGGAGGGAGGCCTAACAATGAGCAGTTCTTC
NA	TRBJ1-1	few	TRBV28	CASSPIQAAGTEAFF	TGTGCCAGCAGTCCCATCCAGGCGGCTGGGACTGAAGCTTTCTTT
NA	TRBJ2-5	NA	TRBV6-1	CASSVSSETQYF	TGTGCCAGCAGTGTGTCCTCAGAGACCCAGTACTTC
NA	TRBJ2-7	NA	TRBV21-1	CASSKGWDSSYEQYF	TGTGCCAGCAGCAAAGGCTGGGACAGCTCCTACGAGCAGTACTTC
NA	TRBJ2-3	NA	TRBV5-4	CASSFGTFPDTQYF	TGTGCCAGCAGCTTCGGGACGTTCCCAGATACGCAGTATTTT
TRBD2	TRBJ2-7	NA	TRBV6-6	CASRSTSGDYEQYF	TGTGCCAGCAGGTCGACTAGCGGTGACTACGAGCAGTACTTC
NA	TRBJ2-1	NA	TRBV2	CASSEAAGGANEQFF	TGTGCCAGCAGTGAAGCGGCCGGCGGAGCTAATGAGCAGTTCTTC
NA	TRBJ1-2	NA	TRBV20-1	CSARGRDGYTF	TGCAGTGCTAGAGGCAGGGATGGCTACACCTTC
TRBD2	TRBJ2-6	NA	TRBV4-1	CASSPHRLAGGLSGANVLTF	TGCGCCAGCAGCCCACACAGACTAGCGGGGGGCCTCTCTGGGGCCAACGTCCTGACTTTC
TRBD2	TRBJ2-1	once	TRBV12-5	CASAVTSSFYNEQFF	TGTGCTAGTGCGGTGACTAGCAGCTTCTACAATGAGCAGTTCTTC
TRBD1	TRBJ1-2	NA	TRBV30	CARRQGSAYGYTF	TGTGCCCGACGACAGGGGTCGGCTTATGGCTACACCTTC
NA	TRBJ1-3	NA	TRBV15	CATSRDPTLSGNTIYF	TGTGCCACCAGCAGAGATCCAACACTCTCTGGAAACACCATATATTTT
TRBD1	TRBJ2-5	NA	TRBV18	CASRGQNLETQYF	TGTGCCAGCCGGGGACAGAATTTAGAGACCCAGTACTTC
NA	TRBJ2-1	NA	TRBV2	CASSEATGHNEQFF	TGTGCCAGCAGTGAAGCCACTGGTCACAATGAGCAGTTCTTC
TRBD2	TRBJ2-5	once	TRBV7-2	CASSLLGTSGRGETQYF	TGTGCCAGCAGCTTATTGGGGACTAGCGGGAGAGGAGAGACCCAGTACTTC
TRBD1	TRBJ2-2	NA	TRBV6-4	CASSRGLWTGELFF	TGTGCCAGCAGTAGGGGGCTTTGGACCGGGGAGCTGTTTTTT
NA	TRBJ2-7	NA	TRBV7-9	CASSLSLLKGEQYF	TGTGCCAGCAGCTTATCCCTTTTGAAGGGGGAGCAGTACTTC
NA	TRBJ2-5	NA	TRBV2	CASSVHETQYF	TGTGCCAGCAGTGTCCACGAGACCCAGTACTTC
NA	TRBJ2-2	NA	TRBV5-5	CASSLVPGPNTGELFF	TGTGCCAGCAGCTTGGTTCCAGGGCCTAACACCGGGGAGCTGTTTTTT
TRBD1	TRBJ1-5	NA	TRBV7-9	CASSPGTGGNQPQHF	TGTGCCAGCAGCCCAGGGACAGGGGGCAATCAGCCCCAGCATTTT
NA	TRBJ2-7	NA	TRBV10-3	CAISESGYEQYF	TGTGCCATCAGTGAGTCGGGGTACGAGCAGTACTTC
TRBD1	TRBJ1-4	NA	TRBV5-1	CASSFSGGDYEKLFF	TGCGCCAGCAGCTTCTCAGGGGGAGATTATGAAAAACTGTTTTTT
NA	TRBJ1-1	NA	TRBV23-1	CASSKTFRGEGWNTEAFF	TGCGCCAGCAGTAAGACCTTTCGAGGTGAGGGTTGGAACACTGAAGCTTTCTTT
NA	TRBJ1-2	NA	TRBV7-9	CASSYGSTNYGYTF	TGTGCCAGCAGCTACGGCAGCACTAACTATGGCTACACCTTC
TRBD1	TRBJ1-2	NA	TRBV6-6	CASSTGDYGYTF	TGCGCCAGCAGTACAGGGGACTATGGCTACACCTTC
NA	TRBJ1-4	NA	TRBV10-3	CAISSTPVATNEKLFF	TGTGCCATCAGTTCGACACCGGTTGCAACTAATGAAAAACTGTTTTTT
NA	TRBJ2-3	once	TRBV5-1	CASSPEGSSDTQYF	TGCGCCAGCAGCCCGGAAGGGAGTTCAGATACGCAGTATTTT
NA	TRBJ1-2	NA	TRBV28	CASNTGTPANYGYTF	TGTGCCAGCAACACCGGGACGCCTGCTAACTATGGCTACACCTTC
TRBD1	TRBJ2-7	NA	TRBV4-1	CASSYPGQQTYEQYF	TGCGCCAGCAGCTATCCGGGACAGCAGACCTACGAGCAGTACTTC
NA	TRBJ1-1	NA	TRBV19	CASSIYEGRGEAFF	TGTGCCAGTAGTATTTACGAGGGTCGGGGTGAAGCTTTCTTT
NA	TRBJ2-7	NA	TRBV10-3	CAISDGQTSSYEQYF	TGTGCCATCAGTGATGGGCAGACCTCTTCCTACGAGCAGTACTTC
NA	TRBJ1-3	NA	TRBV6-1	CASTKTPSSGNTIYF	TGTGCCAGCACCAAGACACCGAGCTCTGGAAACACCATATATTTT
TRBD2	TRBJ2-1	NA	TRBV7-2	CASSPPGGPHNEQFF	TGTGCCAGCAGCCCCCCGGGAGGGCCCCACAATGAGCAGTTCTTC
NA	TRBJ2-1	NA	TRBV11-3	CASSLGGGNSYNEQFF	TGTGCCAGCAGCTTAGGGGGCGGGAACTCCTACAATGAGCAGTTCTTC
NA	TRBJ2-3	NA	TRBV2	CASSERLARSTQYF	TGTGCCAGCAGTGAACGGCTAGCGCGCTCTACGCAGTATTTT
NA	TRBJ1-6	NA	TRBV27	CASSLSSRGGNSPLHF	TGTGCCAGCAGTTTATCATCCAGGGGAGGTAATTCACCCCTCCACTTT
NA	TRBJ1-2	once	TRBV6-5	CASSYSIVGPDYGYTF	TGTGCCAGCAGTTACTCGATTGTTGGGCCAGACTATGGCTACACCTTC
TRBD2	TRBJ2-1	NA	TRBV14	CASSPAGAGGLEQFF	TGTGCCAGCAGCCCTGCGGGAGCGGGGGGTCTCGAACAGTTCTTC
NA	TRBJ1-2	NA	TRBV9	CASSPRPEGSNGYTF	TGTGCCAGCAGCCCCAGGCCCGAAGGTTCTAATGGCTACACCTTC
NA	TRBJ2-7	NA	TRBV2	CASTEKPYEQYF	TGTGCCAGCACTGAAAAGCCCTACGAGCAGTACTTC
NA	TRBJ2-7	NA	TRBV11-2	CASSLSKYEQYF	TGTGCCAGCAGCCTCAGTAAGTACGAGCAGTACTTC
NA	TRBJ2-7	NA	TRBV27	CASSLSWGLSSYEQYF	TGTGCCAGCAGTTTATCGTGGGGGCTAAGCTCCTACGAGCAGTACTTC